The sequence of this T cell receptor (beta chain) was determined in a study of T cells in narcolepsy (dated by TCRdb to between 2018 and 2020). The study in broad terms: Patients with narcolepsy type 1 or type 2 (NT1, NT2) and healthy control donors were enrolled in the study. The study used TCR Vbeta sequencing to track clonotypes in blood and CSF while looking for autoreactive T cells in narcolepsy patients that target self-antigens of hypocretin neurons (hypocretin, TRIB2). The full study reports these points: Some blood memory CD4+ repertoires from patients and controls contained no sequences matching autoreactive T cell clones. HCRT-specific and TRIB2-specific autoreactive clonotypes were highlighted in plots that compared CD4+ T cell clonotypes in CSF versus blood from the same patient. Numbers of sequenced blood memory CD4+ clonotypes were comparable, averaging about 39,000 in patients and about 33,000 in controls. According to the report, autoreactive clonotypes were detected serially in the blood of the same patients and of different patients, but not in healthy controls.

CDR1 and CDR2 are read off the germline V gene (reference sequence) as SEHNR and FQNEAQ. The V end loses 5 bases and the J end loses 2 bases, and a stretch of 16 bases separates them. Including the terminal cysteine and phenylalanine, the CDR3 comprises 15 residues. Here the CDR3 DNA is all that survives: 45 bases in frame from base 1. Note on this clone: Its recognized antigen is unknown. Base quality data are lacking; no much larger clone is found one base away.

Receptor libraries were prepared by the immunoSEQ multiplex PCR assay. In TCRdb, the immuneACCESS table is reduced to in-frame sequences with V and J assigned. These tables do not hold every clone; where another copy was compared, an unresolved V gene accounts for under half, and the others remain unexplained. The sample profile shows about 24,000 clones; 80% to 85% of them were found once. The leading ten clones occupy less than 5% of the sample. For TCR Vbeta sequencing, memory CD4+ T cells were sorted ex vivo from the peripheral blood of narcolepsy patients and healthy controls. This receptor was obtained from a human donor in good health. The chain uses TRBV7-9 and TRBJ2-7; the best D guess is TRBD1, with 5 bases matching. Sequencing input: memory (CD45RA-) CD4+ T cells from blood. In light of the paper, this sample's cell subset or site label describes: memory T cells sorted ex vivo from peripheral blood. The nucleotide sequence reads as follows: TGTGCCAGCAGCCCCGGACATCTGAGAGCCTACGAGCAGTACTTC. This codes for CASSPGHLRAYEQYF.